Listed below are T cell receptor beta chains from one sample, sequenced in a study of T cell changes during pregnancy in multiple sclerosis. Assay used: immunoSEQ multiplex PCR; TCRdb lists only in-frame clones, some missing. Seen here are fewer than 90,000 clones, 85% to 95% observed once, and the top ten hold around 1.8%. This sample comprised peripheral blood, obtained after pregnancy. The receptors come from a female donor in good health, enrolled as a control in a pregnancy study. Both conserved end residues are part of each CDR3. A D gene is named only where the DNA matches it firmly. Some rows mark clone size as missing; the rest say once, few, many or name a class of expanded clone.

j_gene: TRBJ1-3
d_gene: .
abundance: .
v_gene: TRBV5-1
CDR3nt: TGCGCCAGCAGCTTGGGAGGCATCTCTGGAAACACCATATATTTT
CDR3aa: CASSLGGISGNTIYF

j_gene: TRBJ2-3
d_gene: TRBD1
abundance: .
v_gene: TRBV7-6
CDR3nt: TGTGCCAGCAGCTTAGTGAGACAGGGCTCCGGCACAGATACGCAGTATTTT
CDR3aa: CASSLVRQGSGTDTQYF

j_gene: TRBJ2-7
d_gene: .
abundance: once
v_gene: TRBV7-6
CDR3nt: TGTGCCAGCAGCTCCGCTAACGAGCAGTACTTC
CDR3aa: CASSSANEQYF

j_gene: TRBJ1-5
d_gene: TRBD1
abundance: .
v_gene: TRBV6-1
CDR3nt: TGTGCCAGCCTAGGGGACAGGGTTCAGCCCCAGCATTTT
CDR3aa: CASLGDRVQPQHF

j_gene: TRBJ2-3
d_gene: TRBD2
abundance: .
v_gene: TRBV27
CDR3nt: TGTGCCAGCAGTTCAGCCGCGGGGGAGTTCACAGATACGCAGTATTTT
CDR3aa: CASSSAAGEFTDTQYF

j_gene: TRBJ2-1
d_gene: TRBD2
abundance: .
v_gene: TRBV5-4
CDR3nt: TGTGCCAGCAGCTTGGGGACTAGCGGATACAATGAGCAGTTCTTC
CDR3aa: CASSLGTSGYNEQFF

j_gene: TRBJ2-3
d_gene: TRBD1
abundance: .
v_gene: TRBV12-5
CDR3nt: TGTGCTAGTGGACGGACAGGGAAGGTAGCAGATACGCAGTATTTT
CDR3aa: CASGRTGKVADTQYF

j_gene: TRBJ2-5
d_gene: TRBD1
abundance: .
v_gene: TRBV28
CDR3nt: TGTGCCAGCAGTTTAAGGGGGCTGGTCGAGACCCAGTACTTC
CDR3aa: CASSLRGLVETQYF

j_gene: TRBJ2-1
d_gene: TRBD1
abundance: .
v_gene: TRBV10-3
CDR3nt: TGTGCCACCAGGACAGGGGAACACAATGAGCAGTTCTTC
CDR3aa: CATRTGEHNEQFF

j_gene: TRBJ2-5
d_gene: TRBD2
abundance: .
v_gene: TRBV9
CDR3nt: TGTGCCAGCAGCGCTGGGACTAGCGGACAAGAGACCCAGTACTTC
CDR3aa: CASSAGTSGQETQYF

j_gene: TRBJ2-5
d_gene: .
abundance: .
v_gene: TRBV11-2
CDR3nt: TGTGCCAGCAGCTTAGAGACCGTCCGGGGAGAGACCCAGTACTTC
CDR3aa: CASSLETVRGETQYF

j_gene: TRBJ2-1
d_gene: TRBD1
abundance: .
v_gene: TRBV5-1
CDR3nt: TGCGCCAGCAGCCTCGACAGGGGAACTGAGCAGTTCTTC
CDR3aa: CASSLDRGTEQFF

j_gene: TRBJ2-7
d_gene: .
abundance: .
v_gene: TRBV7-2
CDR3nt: TGTGCCAGCAGCTTCCGTGTACTCTACGAGCAGTACTTC
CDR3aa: CASSFRVLYEQYF